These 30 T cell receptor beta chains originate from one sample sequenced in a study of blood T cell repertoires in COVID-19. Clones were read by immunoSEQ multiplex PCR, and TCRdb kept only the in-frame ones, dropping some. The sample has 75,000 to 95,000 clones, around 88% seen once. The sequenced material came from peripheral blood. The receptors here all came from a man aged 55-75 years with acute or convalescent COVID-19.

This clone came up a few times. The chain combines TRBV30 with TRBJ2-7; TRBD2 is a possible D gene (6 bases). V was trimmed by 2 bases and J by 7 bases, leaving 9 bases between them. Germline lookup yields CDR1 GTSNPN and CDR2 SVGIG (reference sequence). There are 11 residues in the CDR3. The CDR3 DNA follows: TGTGCCTGGAGTAATGCGGGGGAGCAGTACTTC. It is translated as CAWSNAGEQYF.

CDR3 in DNA: TGTGCCAGCAGCTTATCCAGCGGAATGAACACCGGGGAGCTGTTTTTT. It is translated as CASSLSSGMNTGELFF. This chain links TRBV7-2 with TRBJ2-2; perhaps TRBD2 as D (5 bases). Between the trimmed V and J ends, which lost 2 bases and 1 base, there was a span of 11 bases. CDR1 and CDR2 from the germline V gene are SGHTA and FQGNSA. CDR3 size: 16 residues.

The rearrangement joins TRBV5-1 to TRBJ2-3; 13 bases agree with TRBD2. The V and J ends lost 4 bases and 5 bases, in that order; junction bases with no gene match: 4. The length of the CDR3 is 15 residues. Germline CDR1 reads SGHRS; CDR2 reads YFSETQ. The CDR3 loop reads CASSPTSGGRDTQYF. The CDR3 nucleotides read TGCGCCAGCAGCCCGACTAGCGGGGGGAGAGATACGCAGTATTTT.

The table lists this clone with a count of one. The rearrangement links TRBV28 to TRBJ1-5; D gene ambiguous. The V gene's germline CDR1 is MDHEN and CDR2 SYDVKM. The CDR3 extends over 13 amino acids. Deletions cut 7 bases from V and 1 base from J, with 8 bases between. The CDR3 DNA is TGTGCCAGCATTAGCCTAAGCAATCAGCCCCAGCATTTT. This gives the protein CASISLSNQPQHF. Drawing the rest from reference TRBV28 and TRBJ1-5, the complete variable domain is DVKVTQSSRYLVKRTGEKVFLECVQDMDHENMFWYRQDPGLGLRLIYFSYDVKMKEKGDIPEGYSVSREKKERFSLILESASTNQTSMYLCASISLSNQPQHFGDGTRLSIL.

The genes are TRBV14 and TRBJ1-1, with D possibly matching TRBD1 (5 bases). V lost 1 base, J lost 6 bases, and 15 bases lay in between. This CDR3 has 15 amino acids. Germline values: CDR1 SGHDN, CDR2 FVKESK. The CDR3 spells CASSQGPPGLAEAFF. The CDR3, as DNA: TGTGCCAGCAGCCAAGGCCCCCCAGGGTTGGCTGAAGCTTTCTTT.

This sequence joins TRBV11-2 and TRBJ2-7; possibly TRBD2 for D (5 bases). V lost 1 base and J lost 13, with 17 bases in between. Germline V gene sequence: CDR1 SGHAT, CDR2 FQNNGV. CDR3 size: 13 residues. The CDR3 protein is CASSLVEWSSKYF. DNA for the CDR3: TGTGCCAGCAGCTTAGTCGAGTGGTCTAGCAAATACTTC.

The CDR3 sequence: CASSYPTRGTGELFF. CDR3 DNA: TGTGCCAGCAGTTACCCTACCAGGGGCACCGGGGAGCTGTTTTTT. V usage is TRBV6-2 or TRBV6-3 and J usage is TRBJ2-2, with D maybe TRBD1 (6 bases). CDR1 MNHEY and CDR2 SVGEGT come from the germline V gene. Trimming pared 2 bases from V and 4 bases from J, leaving 11 bases between. This CDR3 region has 15 residues.

The CDR3 region is CAIIRTTTGETQYF. The CDR3 coding sequence is TGTGCCATCATTCGTACCACTACAGGGGAGACCCAGTACTTC. V usage is TRBV7-9 and J usage is TRBJ2-5; TRBD1 is a possible D gene (6 bases). Trimming stripped 10 bases from V and 5 bases from J, with 20 bases between. From germline, CDR1 is SEHNR and CDR2 FQNEAQ (reference sequence). CDR3 length equals 14 residues. The whole variable domain, remainder taken from reference TRBV7-9 and TRBJ2-5, is DTGVSQNPRHKITKRGQNVTFRCDPISEHNRLYWYRQTLGQGPEFLTYFQNEAQLEKSRLLSDRFSAERPKGSFSTLEIQRTEQGDSAMYLCAIIRTTTGETQYFGPGTRLLVL.

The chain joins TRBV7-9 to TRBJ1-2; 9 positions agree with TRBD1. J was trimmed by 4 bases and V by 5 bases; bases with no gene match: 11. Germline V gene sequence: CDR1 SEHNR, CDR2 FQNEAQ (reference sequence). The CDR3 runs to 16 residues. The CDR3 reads CASSQIGGQGSYGYTF. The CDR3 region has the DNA TGTGCCAGCAGCCAAATCGGGGGACAGGGTAGCTATGGCTACACCTTC.

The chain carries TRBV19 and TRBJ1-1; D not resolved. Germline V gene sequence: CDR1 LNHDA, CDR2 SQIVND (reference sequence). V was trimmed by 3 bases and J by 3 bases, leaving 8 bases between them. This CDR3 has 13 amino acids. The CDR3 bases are TGTGCCAGTAGTATGAAGGGAGACACTGAAGCTTTCTTT. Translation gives CASSMKGDTEAFF. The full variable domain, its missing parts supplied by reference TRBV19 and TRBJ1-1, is DGGITQSPKYLFRKEGQNVTLSCEQNLNHDAMYWYRQDPGQGLRLIYYSQIVNDFQKGDIAEGYSVSREKKESFPLTVTSAQKNPTAFYLCASSMKGDTEAFFGQGTRLTVV.

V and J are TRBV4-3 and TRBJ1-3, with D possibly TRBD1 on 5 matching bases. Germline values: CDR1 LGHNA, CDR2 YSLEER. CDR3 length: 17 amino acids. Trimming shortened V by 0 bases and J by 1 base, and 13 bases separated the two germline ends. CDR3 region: CASSQEVYRGSGNTIYF. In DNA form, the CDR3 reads TGCGCCAGCAGCCAAGAGGTTTACCGGGGGTCTGGAAACACCATATATTTT.

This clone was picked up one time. CDR3 protein: CASSLGKAGTGSEAFF. The CDR3 DNA sequence: TGTGCCAGCTCACTCGGAAAAGCCGGGACAGGGAGTGAAGCTTTCTTT. The J gene is TRBJ1-1, the V gene TRBV18; TRBD1 aligns across 9 bases. The CDR3 is 16 amino acids. Germline V lookup: CDR1 KGHSH, CDR2 LQKENI. The trim removed 4 bases at V and 7 bases at J, leaving 13 bases unmatched. The full variable domain, completed using reference TRBV18 and TRBJ1-1, is NAGVMQNPRHLVRRRGQEARLRCSPMKGHSHVYWYRQLPEEGLKFMVYLQKENIIDESGMPKERFSAEFPKEGPSILRIQQVVRGDSAAYFCASSLGKAGTGSEAFFGQGTRLTVV.

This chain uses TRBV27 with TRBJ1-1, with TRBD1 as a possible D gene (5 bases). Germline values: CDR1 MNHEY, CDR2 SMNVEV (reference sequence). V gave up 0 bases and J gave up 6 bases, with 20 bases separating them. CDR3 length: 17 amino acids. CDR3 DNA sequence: TGTGCCAGCAGTTTATCACGTCATGGCAGGGCAATGTCTGAAGCTTTCTTT. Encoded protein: CASSLSRHGRAMSEAFF.

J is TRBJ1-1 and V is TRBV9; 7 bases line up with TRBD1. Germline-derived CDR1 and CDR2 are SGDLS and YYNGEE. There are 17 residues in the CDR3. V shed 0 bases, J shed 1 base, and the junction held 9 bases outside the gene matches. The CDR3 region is CASSVVVGGTPNTEAFF. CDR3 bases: TGTGCCAGCAGCGTAGTGGTAGGGGGCACTCCGAACACTGAAGCTTTCTTT.

The DNA for the CDR3 is TGCAGCATCACAGGGTTGGGCACAGATACGCAGTATTTT. This codes for CSITGLGTDTQYF. V and J are TRBV29-1 and TRBJ2-3; D is perhaps TRBD1 (6 bases). The CDR3 runs to 13 residues. Germline V gene lookup returns CDR1 SQVTM and CDR2 ANQGSEA. The germline V and J ends were trimmed by 8 bases and 1 base, with 13 bases remaining between them.

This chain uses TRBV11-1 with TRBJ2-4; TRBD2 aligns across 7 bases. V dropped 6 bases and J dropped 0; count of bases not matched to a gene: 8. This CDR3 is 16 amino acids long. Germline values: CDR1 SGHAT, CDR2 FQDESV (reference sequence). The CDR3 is CASSSSGDLAKNIQYF. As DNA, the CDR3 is TGTGCCAGCAGTTCCAGCGGGGACCTAGCCAAAAACATTCAGTACTTC.

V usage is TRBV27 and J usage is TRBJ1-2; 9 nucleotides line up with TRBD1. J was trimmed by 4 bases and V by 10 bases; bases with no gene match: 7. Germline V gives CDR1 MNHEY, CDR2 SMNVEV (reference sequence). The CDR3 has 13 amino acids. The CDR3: CATRGQGSYGYTF. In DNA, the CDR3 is TGTGCCACTCGGGGACAGGGCTCCTATGGCTACACCTTC.

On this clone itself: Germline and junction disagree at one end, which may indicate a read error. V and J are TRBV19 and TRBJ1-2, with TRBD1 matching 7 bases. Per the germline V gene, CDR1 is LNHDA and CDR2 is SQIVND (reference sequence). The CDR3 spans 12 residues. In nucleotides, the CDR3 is TGTGCCAGTAGTATTACTCCCGCGGACAGGAAATTC. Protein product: CASSITPADRKF.

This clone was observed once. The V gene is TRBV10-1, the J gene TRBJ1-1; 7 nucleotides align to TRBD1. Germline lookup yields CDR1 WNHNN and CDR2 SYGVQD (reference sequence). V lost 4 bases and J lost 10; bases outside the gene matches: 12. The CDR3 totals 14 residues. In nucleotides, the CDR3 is TGCGCCAGCAGTGGGGTATCGGACAGGTCGAGAGCTTTCTTT. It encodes CASSGVSDRSRAFF.

The CDR3 DNA reads TGTGCCAGCAGCCAGAGGGGCGGAGCCAGGGGAGATACGCAGTATTTT. It yields the protein CASSQRGGARGDTQYF. The chain links TRBV3-1 (or the pseudogene TRBV3-2) to TRBJ2-3; maybe TRBD1 (6 bases). The CDR3 consists of 16 residues. The germline V and J ends were trimmed by 3 bases and 5 bases, with 18 bases remaining between them. Per germline, CDR1 LGHDT and CDR2 YNNKEL (reference sequence).

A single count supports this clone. DNA for the CDR3: TGTGCCAGCTCACCTCGGACAGGGGACGTAAACACCATATATTTT. Residues: CASSPRTGDVNTIYF. This sequence joins TRBV18 and TRBJ1-3, with TRBD1 matching 9 bases. Germline CDR1 reads KGHSH; CDR2 reads LQKENI. V shed 3 bases and J 6 bases; nucleotides not matched to a gene: 6. This CDR3 contains 15 residues.

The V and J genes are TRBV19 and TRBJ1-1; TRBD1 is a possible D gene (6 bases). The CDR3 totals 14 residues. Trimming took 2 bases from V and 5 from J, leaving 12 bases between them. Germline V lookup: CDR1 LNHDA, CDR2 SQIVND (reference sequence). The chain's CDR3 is CASSITQQGTEAFF. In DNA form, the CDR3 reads TGTGCCAGTAGTATAACTCAACAGGGAACTGAAGCTTTCTTT.

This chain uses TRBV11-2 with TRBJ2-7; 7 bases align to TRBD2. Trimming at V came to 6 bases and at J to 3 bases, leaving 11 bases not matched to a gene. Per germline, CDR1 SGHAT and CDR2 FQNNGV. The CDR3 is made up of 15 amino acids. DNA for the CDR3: TGTGCCAGCAGACCACCGGGACTAAAGGGCTACGAGCAGTACTTC. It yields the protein CASRPPGLKGYEQYF.

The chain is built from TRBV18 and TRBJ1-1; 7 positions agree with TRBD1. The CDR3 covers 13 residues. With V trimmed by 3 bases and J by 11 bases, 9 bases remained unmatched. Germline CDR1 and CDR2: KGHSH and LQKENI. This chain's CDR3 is CASSPPTGAGAFF. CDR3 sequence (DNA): TGTGCCAGCTCACCCCCAACAGGGGCAGGGGCTTTCTTT.

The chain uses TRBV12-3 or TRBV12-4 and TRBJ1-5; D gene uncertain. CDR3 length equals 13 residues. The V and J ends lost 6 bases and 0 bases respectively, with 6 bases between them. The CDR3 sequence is CASSADSNQPQHF. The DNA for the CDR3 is TGTGCCAGCAGCGCGGATAGCAATCAGCCCCAGCATTTT.

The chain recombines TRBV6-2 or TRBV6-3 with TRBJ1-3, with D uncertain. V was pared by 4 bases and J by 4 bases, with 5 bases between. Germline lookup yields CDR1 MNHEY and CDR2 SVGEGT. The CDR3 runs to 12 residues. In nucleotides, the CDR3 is TGTGCCAGCAGTTCAGCGGGAAACACCATATATTTT. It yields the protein CASSSAGNTIYF.

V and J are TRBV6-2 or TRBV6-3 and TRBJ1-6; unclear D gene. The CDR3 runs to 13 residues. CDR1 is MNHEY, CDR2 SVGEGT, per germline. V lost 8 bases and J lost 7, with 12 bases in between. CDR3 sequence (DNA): TGTGCCAGCTGCCGCCAGATGAATTCACCCCTCCACTTT. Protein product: CASCRQMNSPLHF.

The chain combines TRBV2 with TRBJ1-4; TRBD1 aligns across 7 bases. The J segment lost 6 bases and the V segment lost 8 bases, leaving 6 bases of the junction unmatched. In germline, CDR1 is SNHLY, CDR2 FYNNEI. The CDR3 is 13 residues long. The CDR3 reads CASHDRADEKLFF. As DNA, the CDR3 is TGTGCCAGCCACGACAGGGCGGATGAAAAACTGTTTTTT.

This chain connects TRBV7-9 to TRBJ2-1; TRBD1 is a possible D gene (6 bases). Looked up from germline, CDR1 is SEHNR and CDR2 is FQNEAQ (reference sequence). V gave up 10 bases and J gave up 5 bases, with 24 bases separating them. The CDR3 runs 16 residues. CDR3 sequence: CATTIGQTQWDNEQFF. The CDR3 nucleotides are TGTGCCACCACTATCGGACAGACCCAGTGGGACAATGAGCAGTTCTTC.

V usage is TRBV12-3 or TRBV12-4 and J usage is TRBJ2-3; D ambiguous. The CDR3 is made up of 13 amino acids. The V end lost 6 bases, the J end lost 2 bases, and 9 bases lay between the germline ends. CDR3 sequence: CASSPIDTDTQYF. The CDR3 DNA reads TGTGCCAGCAGCCCTATTGACACAGATACGCAGTATTTT.